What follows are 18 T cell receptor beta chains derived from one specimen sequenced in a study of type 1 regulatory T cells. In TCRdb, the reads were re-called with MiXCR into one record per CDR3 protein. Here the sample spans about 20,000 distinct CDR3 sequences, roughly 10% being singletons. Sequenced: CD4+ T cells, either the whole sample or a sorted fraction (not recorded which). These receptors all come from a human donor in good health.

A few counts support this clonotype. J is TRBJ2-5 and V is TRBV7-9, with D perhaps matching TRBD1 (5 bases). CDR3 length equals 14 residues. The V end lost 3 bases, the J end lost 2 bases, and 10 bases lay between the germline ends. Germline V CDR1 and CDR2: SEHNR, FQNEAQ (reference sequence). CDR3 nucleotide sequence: TGTGCCAGCAGCTTTTGGGGCCTGCAAGAGACCCAGTACTTC. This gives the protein CASSFWGLQETQYF.

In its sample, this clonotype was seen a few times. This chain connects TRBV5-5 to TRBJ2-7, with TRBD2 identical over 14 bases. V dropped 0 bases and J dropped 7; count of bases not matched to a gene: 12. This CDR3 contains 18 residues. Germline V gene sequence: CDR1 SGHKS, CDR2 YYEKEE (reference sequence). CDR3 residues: CASSLVSTSGRGGGEQYF. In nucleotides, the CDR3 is TGTGCCAGCAGCTTGGTGTCGACTAGCGGGAGGGGAGGAGGGGAGCAGTACTTC.

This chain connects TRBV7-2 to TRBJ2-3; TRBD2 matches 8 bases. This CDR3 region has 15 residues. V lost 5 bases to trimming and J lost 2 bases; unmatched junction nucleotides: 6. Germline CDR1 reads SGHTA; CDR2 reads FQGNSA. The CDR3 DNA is TGTGCCAGCAGCCCTCGGGGGGGGTACACAGATACGCAGTATTTT. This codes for CASSPRGGYTDTQYF. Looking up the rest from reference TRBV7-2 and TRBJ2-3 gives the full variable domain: GAGVSQSPSNKVTEKGKDVELRCDPISGHTALYWYRQSLGQGLEFLIYFQGNSAPDKSGLPSDRFSAERTGGSVSTLTIQRTQQEDSAVYLCASSPRGGYTDTQYFGPGTRLTVL.

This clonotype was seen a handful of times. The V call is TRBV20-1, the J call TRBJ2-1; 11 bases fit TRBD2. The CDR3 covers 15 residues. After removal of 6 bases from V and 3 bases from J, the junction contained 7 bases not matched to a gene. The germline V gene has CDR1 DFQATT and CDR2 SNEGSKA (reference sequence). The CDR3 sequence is CSAPLAGGHYNEQFF. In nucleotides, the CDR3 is TGCAGTGCGCCTCTAGCGGGAGGCCACTACAATGAGCAGTTCTTC.

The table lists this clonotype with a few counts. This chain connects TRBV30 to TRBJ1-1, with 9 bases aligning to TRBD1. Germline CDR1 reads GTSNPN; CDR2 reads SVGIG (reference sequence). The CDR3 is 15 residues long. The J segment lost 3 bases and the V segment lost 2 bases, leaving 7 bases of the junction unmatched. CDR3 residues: CAWSTQGAFDTEAFF. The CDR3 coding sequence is TGTGCCTGGAGTACACAGGGGGCCTTTGACACTGAAGCTTTCTTT.

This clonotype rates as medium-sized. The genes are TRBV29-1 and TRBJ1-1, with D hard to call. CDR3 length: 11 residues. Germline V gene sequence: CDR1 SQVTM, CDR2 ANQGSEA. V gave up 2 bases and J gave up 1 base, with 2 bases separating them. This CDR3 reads CSVERNTEAFF. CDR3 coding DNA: TGCAGCGTTGAAAGGAACACTGAAGCTTTCTTT.

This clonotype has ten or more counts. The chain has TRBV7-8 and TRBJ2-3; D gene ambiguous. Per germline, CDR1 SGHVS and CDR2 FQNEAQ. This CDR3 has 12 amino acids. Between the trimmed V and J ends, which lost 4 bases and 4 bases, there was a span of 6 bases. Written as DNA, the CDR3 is TGTGCCAGCAGCTCCCGACCAGATACGCAGTATTTT. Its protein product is CASSSRPDTQYF.

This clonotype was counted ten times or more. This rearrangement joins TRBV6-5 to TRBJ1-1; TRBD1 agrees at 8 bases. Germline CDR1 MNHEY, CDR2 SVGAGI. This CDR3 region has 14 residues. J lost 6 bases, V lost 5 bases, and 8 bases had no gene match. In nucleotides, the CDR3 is TGTGCCAGCAGTCGGAGGACAGGGACAGCTGAAGCTTTCTTT. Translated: CASSRRTGTAEAFF.

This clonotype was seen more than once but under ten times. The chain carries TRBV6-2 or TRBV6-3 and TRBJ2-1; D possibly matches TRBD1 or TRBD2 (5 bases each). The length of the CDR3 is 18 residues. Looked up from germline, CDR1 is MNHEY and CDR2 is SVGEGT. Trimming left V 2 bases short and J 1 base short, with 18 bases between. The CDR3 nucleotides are TGTGCCAGCAGTTACCTAATAGGGCAGGGAGTATCCTACAATGAGCAGTTCTTC. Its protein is CASSYLIGQGVSYNEQFF.

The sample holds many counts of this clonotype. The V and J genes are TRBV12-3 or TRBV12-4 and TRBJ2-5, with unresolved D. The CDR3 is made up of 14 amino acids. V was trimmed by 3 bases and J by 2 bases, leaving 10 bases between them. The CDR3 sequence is CASSLSPAQETQYF. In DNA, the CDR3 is TGTGCCAGCAGTTTGTCCCCGGCTCAAGAGACCCAGTACTTC.

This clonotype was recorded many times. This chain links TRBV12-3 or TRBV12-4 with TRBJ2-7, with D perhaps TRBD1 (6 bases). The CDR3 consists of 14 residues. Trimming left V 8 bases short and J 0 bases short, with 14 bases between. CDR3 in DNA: TGTGCCAGCGGGGGACACCGGAGCTCCTACGAGCAGTACTTC. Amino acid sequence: CASGGHRSSYEQYF.

The DNA of the CDR3 is TGTGCCAGCAGCTTGGGAGGTAGCTCCTATAATTCACCCCTCCACTTT. The encoded protein is CASSLGGSSYNSPLHF. This rearrangement joins TRBV5-4 to TRBJ1-6; D unclear. The V and J ends lost 0 bases and 0 bases respectively, with 7 bases between them. Germline CDR1 and CDR2: SGHNT and YYREEE (reference sequence). This CDR3 has 16 amino acids.

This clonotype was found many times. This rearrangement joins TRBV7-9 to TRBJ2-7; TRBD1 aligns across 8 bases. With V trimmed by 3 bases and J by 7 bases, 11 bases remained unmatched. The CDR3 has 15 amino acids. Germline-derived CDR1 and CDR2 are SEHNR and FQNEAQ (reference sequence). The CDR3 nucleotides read TGTGCCAGCAGCTTTAATGACAGGGGACTCGGGGAGCAGTACTTC. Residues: CASSFNDRGLGEQYF.

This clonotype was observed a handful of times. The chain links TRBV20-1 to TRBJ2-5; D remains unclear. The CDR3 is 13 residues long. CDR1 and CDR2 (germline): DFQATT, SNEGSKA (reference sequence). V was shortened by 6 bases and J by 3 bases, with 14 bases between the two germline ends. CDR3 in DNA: TGCAGTGCCCCACGACCCAAAAAAGAGACCCAGTACTTC. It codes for CSAPRPKKETQYF.

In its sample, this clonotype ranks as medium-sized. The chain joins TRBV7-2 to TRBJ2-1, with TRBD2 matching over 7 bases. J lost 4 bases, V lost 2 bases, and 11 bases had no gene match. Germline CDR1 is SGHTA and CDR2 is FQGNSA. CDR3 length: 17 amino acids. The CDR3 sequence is CASSLKASGVLYNEQFF. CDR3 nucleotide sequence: TGTGCCAGCAGCTTAAAGGCGAGCGGGGTACTGTACAATGAGCAGTTCTTC.

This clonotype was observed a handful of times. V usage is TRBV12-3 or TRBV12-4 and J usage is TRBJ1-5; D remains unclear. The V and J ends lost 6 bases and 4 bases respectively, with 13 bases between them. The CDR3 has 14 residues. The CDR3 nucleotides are TGTGCCAGCAGCGCCGGGTCCGCTAATCAGCCCCAGCATTTT. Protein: CASSAGSANQPQHF.

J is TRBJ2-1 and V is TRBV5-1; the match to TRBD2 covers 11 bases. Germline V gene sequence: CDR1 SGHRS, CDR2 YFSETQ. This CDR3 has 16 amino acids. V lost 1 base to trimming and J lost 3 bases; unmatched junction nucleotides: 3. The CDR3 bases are TGCGCCAGCAGCTTGTGGGGGACTAGCGGCTACAATGAGCAGTTCTTC. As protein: CASSLWGTSGYNEQFF.

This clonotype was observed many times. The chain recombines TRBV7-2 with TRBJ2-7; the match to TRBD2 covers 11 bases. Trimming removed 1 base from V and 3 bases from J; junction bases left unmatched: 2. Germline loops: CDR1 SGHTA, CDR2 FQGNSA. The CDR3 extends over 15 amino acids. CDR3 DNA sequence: TGTGCCAGCAGCTTAGAGGGACTAGCGGTCTACGAGCAGTACTTC. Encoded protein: CASSLEGLAVYEQYF.